This TCR beta chain was obtained from a study of human T cells and chemical hapten exposure. Time point specified: pre-sensitization, week 0. Treatment indicated: therapeutic diphenylcyclopropenone sensitization with weekly scalp DPC. Researchers sampled blood before each patch test went on. This clonotype was counted many times. MiXCR was run by TCRdb on the RACE reads, yielding one entry per CDR3 protein. Of 85,000 to 120,000 distinct CDR3 sequences listed, approximately 12% were seen once; the top ten hold around 1.6%. This specimen consisted of whole blood, obtained in connection with sensitization to the hapten diphenylcyclopropenone (DPC). The receptor was isolated from a woman between 45 and 65 years old with alopecia areata. Some clones in this sample may be carry-over from other donors' samples.

CDR3 amino acids: CASTPPGGHHQPQHF. The CDR3 DNA reads as TGTGCCAGCACCCCACCCGGTGGCCATCATCAGCCCCAGCATTTT. This chain connects TRBV6-2 or TRBV6-3 to TRBJ1-5; D is undetermined. Germline V gene sequence: CDR1 MNHEY, CDR2 SVGEGT. V was cut by 7 bases and J by 5 bases, with 18 bases left in between. The CDR3 is made up of 15 amino acids.